Each of the 10 T cell receptor beta chains below was sequenced from the same sample in a study of cytomegalovirus exposure and HLA in healthy donors. It was with 60 Vbeta and 13 Jbeta primers that the PCR ran. Sequencing was performed with immunoSEQ multiplex PCR; in TCRdb, only in-frame clones are kept and a portion is missing. The data hold about 150,000 clones, with approximately 80% observed a single time. Sample: PBMCs. The receptors originated from a woman in her 40s in good health and CMV-seropositive.

This clone was seen a single time. V usage is TRBV27 and J usage is TRBJ1-4; no definite D call. Germline lookup yields CDR1 MNHEY and CDR2 SMNVEV (reference sequence). The CDR3 is made up of 16 amino acids. V was cut by 5 bases and J by 5 bases, with 18 bases left in between. Written as DNA, the CDR3 is TGTGCCAGCAGTCAATCCCGTTTAAACGGGAATGAAAAACTGTTTTTT. Translated, it gives CASSQSRLNGNEKLFF.

The chain couples TRBV7-2 to TRBJ2-1; the D gene is possibly TRBD2 (6 bases). V gave up 5 bases and J gave up 2 bases, with 16 bases separating them. The CDR3 is 16 residues long. Germline CDR1 and CDR2: SGHTA and FQGNSA. CDR3 residues: CASSPGSSGPYNEQFF. In nucleotides, the CDR3 is TGTGCCAGCAGCCCAGGGTCCAGCGGGCCCTACAATGAGCAGTTCTTC.

The CDR3 here is CASSSPGDRANEKLFF. The CDR3 nucleotides read TGTGCCAGCAGCTCCCCCGGGGACAGGGCTAATGAAAAACTGTTTTTT. The V gene is TRBV7-9, the J gene TRBJ1-4; 9 bases line up with TRBD1. Germline V gene lookup returns CDR1 SEHNR and CDR2 FQNEAQ (reference sequence). The CDR3 runs 16 residues. Trimming at V came to 4 bases and at J to 3 bases, leaving 6 bases not matched to a gene.

This clone was recorded at least ten times. The chain recombines TRBV6-6 with TRBJ2-6; a weak D match, TRBD2 (5 bases). CDR1 and CDR2 (germline): MNHNY, SVGAGI (reference sequence). V gave up 2 bases and J gave up 2 bases, with 7 bases separating them. This CDR3 spans 15 amino acids. The CDR3 DNA follows: TGTGCCAGCAGTTACGTGGGAGCTGGGGCCAACGTCCTGACTTTC. It is translated as CASSYVGAGANVLTF.

This chain joins TRBV19 and TRBJ2-3; maybe TRBD2 (6 bases). Trimming removed 5 bases from V and 2 bases from J, with 17 bases in between. The length of the CDR3 is 16 residues. Germline V gene lookup returns CDR1 LNHDA and CDR2 SQIVND (reference sequence). For the CDR3, the DNA is TGTGCCAGTAGTTTTGACCGGGACTCTCCCACAGATACGCAGTATTTT. It encodes CASSFDRDSPTDTQYF.

The V call is TRBV25-1, the J call TRBJ1-3; unclear D gene. This CDR3 is 15 amino acids long. Trimming took 5 bases from V and 5 from J, leaving 16 bases between them. CDR1 and CDR2 from the germline V gene are MGHDK and SYGVNS. This CDR3 is CASSPPAGGRNTIYF. CDR3 DNA sequence: TGTGCCAGCAGTCCCCCGGCCGGAGGTCGAAACACCATATATTTT.

This chain links TRBV28 with TRBJ1-4; perhaps TRBD1 as D (6 bases). Trimming stripped 6 bases from V and 2 bases from J, with 13 bases between. Germline V gives CDR1 MDHEN, CDR2 SYDVKM. The CDR3 is 15 residues long. CDR3 DNA sequence: TGTGCCAGCAGCCCTACGGGGGGCACTAATGAAAAACTGTTTTTT. Its protein product is CASSPTGGTNEKLFF.

This clone has a handful of counts. V gene TRBV6-6 combines with J gene TRBJ1-2; D remains ambiguous. The germline CDR1 and CDR2 sequences are MNHNY and SVGAGI (reference sequence). With 6 bases removed from V and 2 bases from J, the gap between germline ends came to 13 bases. CDR3 size: 14 residues. The CDR3 sequence is CASSLSYSNYGYTF. CDR3 bases: TGTGCCAGCAGCCTCAGCTACAGCAACTATGGCTACACCTTC.

The chain has TRBV4-2 and TRBJ2-7, with TRBD1 matching over 9 bases. The CDR3 contains 17 residues. After removal of 2 bases from V and 0 bases from J, the junction contained 8 bases not matched to a gene. Germline V gives CDR1 LGHNA, CDR2 YNFKEQ. As DNA, the CDR3 is TGTGCCAGCAGCCAAACAGGGGGCGCATCGGGCTCCTACGAGCAGTACTTC. This codes for CASSQTGGASGSYEQYF.

The chain carries TRBV4-2 and TRBJ1-6; TRBD1 matches 9 bases. Germline CDR1 is LGHNA and CDR2 is YNFKEQ. Trimming cost V 4 bases and J 5 bases; bases outside gene matches: 0. CDR3 length: 14 amino acids. The CDR3 DNA sequence: TGTGCCAGCAGCCGGGACAGGGATAATTCACCCCTCCACTTT. This encodes CASSRDRDNSPLHF.